This TCR beta chain was identified during a study of shared clonotypes between healthy human individuals. Clones were read by immunoSEQ multiplex PCR, and TCRdb kept only the in-frame ones, dropping some. The repertoire holds approximately 500,000 clones, with roughly 85% as singletons. The sequence was obtained from a woman aged 40 to 49 in good health. Some clones in this sample may be carry-over from other donors' samples. The sample comprised PBMCs.

The CDR3 DNA reads as TGCGCCAGCAGCACCGGGACAGGGGAAATCTATGGCTACACCTTC. This translates into CASSTGTGEIYGYTF. The chain is built from TRBV4-1 and TRBJ1-2; 10 bases map to TRBD1. CDR3 length: 15 residues. Germline CDR1 MGHRA, CDR2 YSYEKL. After removal of 5 bases from V and 4 bases from J, the junction contained 7 bases not matched to a gene.